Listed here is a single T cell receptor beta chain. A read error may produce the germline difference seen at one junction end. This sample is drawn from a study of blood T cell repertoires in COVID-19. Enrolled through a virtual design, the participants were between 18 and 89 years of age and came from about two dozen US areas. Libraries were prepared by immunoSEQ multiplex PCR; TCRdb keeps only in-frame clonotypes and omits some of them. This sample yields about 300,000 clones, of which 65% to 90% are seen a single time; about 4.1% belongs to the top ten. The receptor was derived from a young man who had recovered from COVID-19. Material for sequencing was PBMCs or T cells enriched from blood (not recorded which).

Here the CDR3 reads CASSLAGTGGSETQYF. As DNA, the CDR3 is TGTGCTAGCAGCTTAGCCGGGACAGGGGGAAGCGAGACCCAGTACTTC. The chain employs TRBV7-7 and TRBJ2-5; 11 nucleotides agree with TRBD1. There are 16 residues in the CDR3. CDR1 is SSHAT and CDR2 is FNYEAQ in the germline V gene (reference sequence).